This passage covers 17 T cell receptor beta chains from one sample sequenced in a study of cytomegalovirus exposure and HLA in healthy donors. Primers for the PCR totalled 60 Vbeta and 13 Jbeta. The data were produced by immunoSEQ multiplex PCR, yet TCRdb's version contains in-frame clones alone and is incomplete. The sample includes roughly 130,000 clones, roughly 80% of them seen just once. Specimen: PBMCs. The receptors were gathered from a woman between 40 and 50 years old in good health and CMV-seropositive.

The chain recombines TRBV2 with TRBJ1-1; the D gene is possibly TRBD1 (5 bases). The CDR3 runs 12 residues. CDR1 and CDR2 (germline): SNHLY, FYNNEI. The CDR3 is CAGGEVGTEAFF. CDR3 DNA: TGTGCGGGGGGGGAGGTGGGCACTGAAGCTTTCTTT.

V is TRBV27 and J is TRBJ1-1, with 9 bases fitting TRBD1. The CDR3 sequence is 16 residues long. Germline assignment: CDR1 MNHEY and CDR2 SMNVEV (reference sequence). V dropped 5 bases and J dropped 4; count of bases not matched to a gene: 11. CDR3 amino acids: CASSLTGGAGGTEAFF. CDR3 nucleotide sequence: TGTGCCAGCAGTCTTACAGGGGGCGCAGGTGGCACTGAAGCTTTCTTT.

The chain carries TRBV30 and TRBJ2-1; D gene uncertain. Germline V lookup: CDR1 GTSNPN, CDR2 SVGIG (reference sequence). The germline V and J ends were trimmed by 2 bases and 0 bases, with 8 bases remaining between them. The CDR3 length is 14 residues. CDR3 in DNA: TGTGCCTGGAGTAAGGAGAGCTCCTACAATGAGCAGTTCTTC. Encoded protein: CAWSKESSYNEQFF.

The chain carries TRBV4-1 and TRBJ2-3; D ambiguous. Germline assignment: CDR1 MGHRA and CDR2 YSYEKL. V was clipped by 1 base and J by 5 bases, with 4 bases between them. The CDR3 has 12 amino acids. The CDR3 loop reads CASSQVIDTQYF. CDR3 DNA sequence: TGCGCCAGCAGCCAAGTAATAGATACGCAGTATTTT.

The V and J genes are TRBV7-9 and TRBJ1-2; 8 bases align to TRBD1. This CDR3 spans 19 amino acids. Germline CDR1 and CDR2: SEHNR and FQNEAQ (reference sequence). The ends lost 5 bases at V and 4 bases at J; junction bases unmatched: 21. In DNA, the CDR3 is TGTGCCAGCAGCCGTAAAATAGAAATAGGGACAGGACGGTTCTATGGCTACACCTTC. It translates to CASSRKIEIGTGRFYGYTF. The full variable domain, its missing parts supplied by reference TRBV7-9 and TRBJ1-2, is DTGVSQNPRHKITKRGQNVTFRCDPISEHNRLYWYRQTLGQGPEFLTYFQNEAQLEKSRLLSDRFSAERPKGSFSTLEIQRTEQGDSAMYLCASSRKIEIGTGRFYGYTFGSGTRLTVV.

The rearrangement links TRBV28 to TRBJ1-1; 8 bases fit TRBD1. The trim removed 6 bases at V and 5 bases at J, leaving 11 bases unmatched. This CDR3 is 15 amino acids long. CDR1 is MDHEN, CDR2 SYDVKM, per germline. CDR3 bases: TGTGCCAGCAGCTTAGGACAGGGATTTAGGACTGAAGCTTTCTTT. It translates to CASSLGQGFRTEAFF.

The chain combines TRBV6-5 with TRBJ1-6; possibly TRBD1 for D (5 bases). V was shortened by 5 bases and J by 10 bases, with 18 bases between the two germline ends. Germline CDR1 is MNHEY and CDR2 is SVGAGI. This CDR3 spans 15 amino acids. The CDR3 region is CASSITGSRESPLHF. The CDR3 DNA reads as TGTGCCAGCAGTATAACAGGTTCCCGCGAATCACCCCTCCACTTT.

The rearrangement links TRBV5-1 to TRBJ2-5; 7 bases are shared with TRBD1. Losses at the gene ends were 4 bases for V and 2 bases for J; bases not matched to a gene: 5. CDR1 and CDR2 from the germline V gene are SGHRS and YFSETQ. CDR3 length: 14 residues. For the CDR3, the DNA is TGCGCCAGCAGCATTGGGACAGTTCAAGAGACCCAGTACTTC. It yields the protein CASSIGTVQETQYF.

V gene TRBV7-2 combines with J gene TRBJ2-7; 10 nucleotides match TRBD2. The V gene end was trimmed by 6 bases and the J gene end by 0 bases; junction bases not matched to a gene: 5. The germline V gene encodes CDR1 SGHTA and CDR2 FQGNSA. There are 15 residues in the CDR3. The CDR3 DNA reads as TGTGCCAGCAGTTTCGGACTAGCGGCCTCCTACGAGCAGTACTTC. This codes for CASSFGLAASYEQYF.

The CDR3 DNA follows: TGCGCCAGCAGAGTCTCACCCGGGACAGGGGGGGATACTGAAGCTTTCTTT. It yields the protein CASRVSPGTGGDTEAFF. The chain recombines TRBV5-1 with TRBJ1-1; 11 bases match TRBD1. Germline CDR1 is SGHRS and CDR2 is YFSETQ. The CDR3 is made up of 17 amino acids. The J segment lost 5 bases and the V segment lost 5 bases, leaving 14 bases of the junction unmatched. Full variable domain (outside the CDR3, taken from reference TRBV5-1 and TRBJ1-1): KAGVTQTPRYLIKTRGQQVTLSCSPISGHRSVSWYQQTPGQGLQFLFEYFSETQRNKGNFPGRFSGRQFSNSRSEMNVSTLELGDSALYLCASRVSPGTGGDTEAFFGQGTRLTVV.

The CDR3 loop is CASSRGAGANVLTF. For the CDR3, the DNA is TGCGCCAGCAGCCGTGGAGCTGGGGCCAACGTCCTGACTTTC. The rearrangement uses TRBV10-1 and TRBJ2-6, with no clear D. CDR1 and CDR2 (germline): WNHNN, SYGVQD (reference sequence). This CDR3 has 14 residues. V was pared by 6 bases and J by 2 bases, with 8 bases between.

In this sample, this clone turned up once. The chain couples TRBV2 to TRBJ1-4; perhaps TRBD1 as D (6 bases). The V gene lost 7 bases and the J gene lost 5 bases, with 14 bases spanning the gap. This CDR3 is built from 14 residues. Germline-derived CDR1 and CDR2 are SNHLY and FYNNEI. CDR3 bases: TGTGCCAGCAAAACAGGGTTGTCGAATGAAAAACTGTTTTTT. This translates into CASKTGLSNEKLFF.

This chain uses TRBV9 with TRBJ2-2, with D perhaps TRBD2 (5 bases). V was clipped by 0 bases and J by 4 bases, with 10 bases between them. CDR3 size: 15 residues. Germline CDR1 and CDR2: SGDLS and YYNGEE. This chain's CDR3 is CASSVEARVTGELFF. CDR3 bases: TGTGCCAGCAGCGTAGAAGCGAGGGTCACCGGGGAGCTGTTTTTT. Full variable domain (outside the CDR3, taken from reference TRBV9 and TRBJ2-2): DSGVTQTPKHLITATGQRVTLRCSPRSGDLSVYWYQQSLDQGLQFLIQYYNGEERAKGNILERFSAQQFPDLHSELNLSSLELGDSALYFCASSVEARVTGELFFGEGSRLTVL.

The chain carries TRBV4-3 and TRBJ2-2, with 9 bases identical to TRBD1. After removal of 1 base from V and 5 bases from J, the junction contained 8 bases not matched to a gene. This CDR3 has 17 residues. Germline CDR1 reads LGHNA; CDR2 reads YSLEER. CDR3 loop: CASSQVEWGQGTGELFF. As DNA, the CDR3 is TGCGCCAGCAGCCAAGTCGAGTGGGGACAGGGAACCGGGGAGCTGTTTTTT.

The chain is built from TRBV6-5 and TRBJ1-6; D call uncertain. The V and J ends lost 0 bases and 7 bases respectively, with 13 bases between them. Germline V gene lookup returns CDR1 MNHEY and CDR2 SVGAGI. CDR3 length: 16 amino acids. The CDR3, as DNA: TGTGCCAGCAGTTACTCAAACACCGAGAGGAATTCACCCCTCCACTTT. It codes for CASSYSNTERNSPLHF.

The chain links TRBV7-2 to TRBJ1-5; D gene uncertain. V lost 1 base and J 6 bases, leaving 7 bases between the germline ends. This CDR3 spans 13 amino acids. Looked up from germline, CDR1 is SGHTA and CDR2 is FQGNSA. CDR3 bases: TGTGCCAGCAGCTTAGAACGGGGTCAGCCCCAGCATTTT. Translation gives CASSLERGQPQHF.

The CDR3: CASREAGTEAFF. The DNA of the CDR3 is TGTGCCAGCAGGGAAGCGGGAACTGAAGCTTTCTTT. V gene TRBV19 combines with J gene TRBJ1-1; D perhaps matches TRBD1 (5 bases). V lost 9 bases and J 5 bases, leaving 13 bases between the germline ends. Germline CDR1 and CDR2: LNHDA and SQIVND (reference sequence). This CDR3 is 12 amino acids long.